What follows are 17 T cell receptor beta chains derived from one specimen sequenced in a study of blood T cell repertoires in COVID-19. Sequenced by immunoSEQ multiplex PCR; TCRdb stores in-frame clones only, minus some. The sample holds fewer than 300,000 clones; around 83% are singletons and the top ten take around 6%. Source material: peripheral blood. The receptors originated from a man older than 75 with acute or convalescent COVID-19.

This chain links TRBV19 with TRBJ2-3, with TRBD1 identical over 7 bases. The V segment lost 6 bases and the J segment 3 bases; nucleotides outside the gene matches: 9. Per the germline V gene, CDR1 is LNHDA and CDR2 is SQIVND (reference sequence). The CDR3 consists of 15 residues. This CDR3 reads CASRTTGVNTDTQYF. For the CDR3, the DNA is TGTGCCAGTAGGACTACAGGGGTAAATACAGATACGCAGTATTTT.

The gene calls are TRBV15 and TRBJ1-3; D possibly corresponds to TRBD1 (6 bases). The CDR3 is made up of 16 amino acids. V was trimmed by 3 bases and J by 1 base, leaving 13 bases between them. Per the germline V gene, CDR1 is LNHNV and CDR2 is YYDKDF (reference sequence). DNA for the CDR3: TGTGCCACCAGCAGGAGTCCTACAGGGTCTGGAAACACCATATATTTT. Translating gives CATSRSPTGSGNTIYF.

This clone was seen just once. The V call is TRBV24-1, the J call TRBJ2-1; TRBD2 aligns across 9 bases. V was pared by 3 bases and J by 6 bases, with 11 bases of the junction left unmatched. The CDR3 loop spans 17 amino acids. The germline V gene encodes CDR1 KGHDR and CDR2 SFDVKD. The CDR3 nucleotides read TGTGCCACCAGTGATCATAAGGGACTAGCCGGTGCCAATGAGCAGTTCTTC. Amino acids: CATSDHKGLAGANEQFF.

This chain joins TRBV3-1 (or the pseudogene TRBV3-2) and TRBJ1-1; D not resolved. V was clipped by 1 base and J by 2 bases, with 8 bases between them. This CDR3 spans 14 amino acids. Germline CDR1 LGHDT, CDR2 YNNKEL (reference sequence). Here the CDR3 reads CASSQGVANTEAFF. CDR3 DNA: TGTGCCAGCAGCCAAGGGGTAGCAAACACTGAAGCTTTCTTT.

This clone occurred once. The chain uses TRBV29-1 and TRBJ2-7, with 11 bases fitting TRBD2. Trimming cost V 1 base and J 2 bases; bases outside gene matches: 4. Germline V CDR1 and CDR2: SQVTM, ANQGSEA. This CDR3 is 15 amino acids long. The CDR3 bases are TGCAGCGTTGAAGGGGCTAGCGGGAGGCCCTACGAGCAGTACTTC. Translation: CSVEGASGRPYEQYF.

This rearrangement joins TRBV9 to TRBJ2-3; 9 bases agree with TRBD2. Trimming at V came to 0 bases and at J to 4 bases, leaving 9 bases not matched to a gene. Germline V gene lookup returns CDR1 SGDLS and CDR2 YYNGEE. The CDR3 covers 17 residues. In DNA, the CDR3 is TGTGCCAGCAGCGTAGACCCCCCGCGGGAGGGACCAGATACGCAGTATTTT. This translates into CASSVDPPREGPDTQYF. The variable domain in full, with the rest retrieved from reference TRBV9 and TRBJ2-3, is DSGVTQTPKHLITATGQRVTLRCSPRSGDLSVYWYQQSLDQGLQFLIQYYNGEERAKGNILERFSAQQFPDLHSELNLSSLELGDSALYFCASSVDPPREGPDTQYFGPGTRLTVL.

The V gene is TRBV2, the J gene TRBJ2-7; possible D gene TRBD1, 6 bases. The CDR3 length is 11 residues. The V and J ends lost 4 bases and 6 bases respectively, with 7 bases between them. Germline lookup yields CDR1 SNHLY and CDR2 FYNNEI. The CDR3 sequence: CASSVRGEQYF. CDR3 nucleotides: TGTGCCAGCAGTGTCAGGGGCGAGCAGTACTTC.

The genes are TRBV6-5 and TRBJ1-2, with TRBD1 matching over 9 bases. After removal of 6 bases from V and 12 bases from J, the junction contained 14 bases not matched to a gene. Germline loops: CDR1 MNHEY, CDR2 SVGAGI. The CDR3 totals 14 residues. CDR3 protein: CASRRTLTGGGDTF. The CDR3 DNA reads TGTGCCAGCAGACGGACACTGACAGGGGGTGGAGACACCTTC.

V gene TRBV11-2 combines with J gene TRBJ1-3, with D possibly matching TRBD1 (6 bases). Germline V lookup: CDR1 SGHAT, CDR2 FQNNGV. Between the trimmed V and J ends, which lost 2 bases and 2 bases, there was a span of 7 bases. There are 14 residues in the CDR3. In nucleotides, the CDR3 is TGTGCCAGCAGCTTAAACAGGGCTGGAAACACCATATATTTT. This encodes CASSLNRAGNTIYF. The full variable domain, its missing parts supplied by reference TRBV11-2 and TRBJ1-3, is EAGVAQSPRYKIIEKRQSVAFWCNPISGHATLYWYQQILGQGPKLLIQFQNNGVVDDSQLPKDRFSAERLKGVDSTLKIQPAKLEDSAVYLCASSLNRAGNTIYFGEGSWLTVV.

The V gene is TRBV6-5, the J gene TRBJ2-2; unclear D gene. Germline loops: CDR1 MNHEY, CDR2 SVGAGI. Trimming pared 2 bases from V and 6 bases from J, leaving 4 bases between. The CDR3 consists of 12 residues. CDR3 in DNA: TGTGCCAGCAGTTACCGAGCCGGGGAGCTGTTTTTT. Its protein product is CASSYRAGELFF.

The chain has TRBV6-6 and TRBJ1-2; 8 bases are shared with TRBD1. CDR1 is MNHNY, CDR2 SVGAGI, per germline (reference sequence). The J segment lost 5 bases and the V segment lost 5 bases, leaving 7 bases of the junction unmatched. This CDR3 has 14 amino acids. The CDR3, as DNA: TGTGCCAGCAGTCCTACAGGGGGAACTTATGGCTACACCTTC. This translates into CASSPTGGTYGYTF.

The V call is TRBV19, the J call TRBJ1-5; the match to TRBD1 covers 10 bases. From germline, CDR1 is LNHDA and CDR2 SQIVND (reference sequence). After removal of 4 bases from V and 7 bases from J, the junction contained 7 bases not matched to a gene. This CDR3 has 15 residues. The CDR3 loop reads CASSTQDRGFQPQHF. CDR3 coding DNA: TGTGCCAGTAGTACCCAGGACAGGGGGTTCCAGCCCCAGCATTTT.

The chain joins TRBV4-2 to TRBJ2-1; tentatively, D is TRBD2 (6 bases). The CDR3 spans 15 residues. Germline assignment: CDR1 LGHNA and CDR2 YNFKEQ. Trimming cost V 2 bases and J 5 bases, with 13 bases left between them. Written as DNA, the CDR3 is TGTGCCAGCAGCCAATCGGCGGGGCCCGACAATGAGCAGTTCTTC. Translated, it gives CASSQSAGPDNEQFF.

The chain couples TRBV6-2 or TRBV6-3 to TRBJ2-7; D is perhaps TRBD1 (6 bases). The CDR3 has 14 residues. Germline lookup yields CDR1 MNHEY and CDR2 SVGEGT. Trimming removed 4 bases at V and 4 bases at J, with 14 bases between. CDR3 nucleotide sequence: TGTGCCAGCAGTTGGACAGCCTTAGGGTACGAGCAGTACTTC. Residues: CASSWTALGYEQYF.

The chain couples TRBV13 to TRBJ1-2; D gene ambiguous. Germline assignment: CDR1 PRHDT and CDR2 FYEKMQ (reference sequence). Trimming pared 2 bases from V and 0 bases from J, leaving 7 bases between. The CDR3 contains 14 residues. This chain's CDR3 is CASSLHRANYGYTF. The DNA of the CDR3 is TGTGCCAGCAGCTTACACCGAGCTAACTATGGCTACACCTTC.

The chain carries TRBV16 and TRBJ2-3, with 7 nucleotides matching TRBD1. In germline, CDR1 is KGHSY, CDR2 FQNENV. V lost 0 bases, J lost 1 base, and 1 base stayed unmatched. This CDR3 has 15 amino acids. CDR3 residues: CASSQSGQGTDTQYF. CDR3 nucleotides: TGTGCCAGCAGCCAATCAGGACAGGGCACAGATACGCAGTATTTT.

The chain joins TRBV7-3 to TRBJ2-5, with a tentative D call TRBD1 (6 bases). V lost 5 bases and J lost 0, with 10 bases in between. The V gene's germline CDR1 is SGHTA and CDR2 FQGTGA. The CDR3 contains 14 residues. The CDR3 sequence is CASSIDRYQETQYF. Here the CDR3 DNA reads TGTGCCAGCAGCATCGACAGGTACCAAGAGACCCAGTACTTC.